This T cell receptor beta chain emerged from a study of T cell responses to AZD1222 COVID-19 vaccine (dated by TCRdb to about 2021). The study in broad terms: AZD1222 recipients whose second dose came at about 4 weeks and those whose second dose came at about 12 weeks were combined into one group, since spike-specific TCR depth and breadth did not differ between the two schedules. A total of over 230 trial participants underwent TCR sequencing, of whom about 200 had received two doses of AZD1222 and roughly 26 had received two doses of the MenACWY control vaccine. Trial participants were enrolled into age subgroups of 18-55, 56-69 and 70-plus years, which contained around 150, 29 and 61 TCR-sequenced participants, respectively. Paper-wide results and their limitations: In the small 56-69-year group, the increase in depth fell short of significance, most likely because of low power. Epitopes outside the regions mutated in the B.1.351 and B.1.1.7 variants were reportedly recognized by nearly half of the unique spike-specific TCRs. The vaccine-associated CD4 TCRs covered the entire spike protein, and the dominant responses fell in regions 160-218 and 743-854. Spike-specific TCR breadth and depth rose significantly after two AZD1222 doses compared with day 0 and with MenACWY recipients. Only five to seven AZD1222 recipients were SARS-CoV-2 seropositive at baseline, limiting conclusions about previously exposed vaccinees. Because no day 14 peak-response samples were available, the repertoires could be characterized only after the peak T cell response. Most participants were white British and females outnumbered males, and the authors suggested that clonal diversity may have been underestimated.

Reading from cysteine to phenylalanine, the CDR3 counts 12 amino acids. The CDR3 DNA has 36 bases and is translated from base 1. Trimming removed 0 bases from V and 8 bases from J, leaving 5 bases between the germline ends. In light of the paper, this sample's time point label describes: baseline before first vaccination. Vaccinee samples came from UK trials COV001 and COV002, including a single-blind randomized controlled phase 2/3 trial of AZD1222 (ChAdOx1 nCoV-19) in healthy adults. Trial participant PBMC samples were collected at day 0 and day 28 after the second dose for TCRbeta chain sequencing. The CDR3 regions of human TCRbeta chains were subjected to immunosequencing. In the paper's pipeline: Repertoire TCRs were matched against a reference library of SARS-CoV-2-specific TCRs generated with the MIRA antigen-specificity platform. Breadth meant the fraction of unique TCRs that were SARS-CoV-2-associated, whereas depth meant the fraction of total T cells that were SARS-CoV-2-associated. Using the MIRA data, each spike-specific TCR was mapped to the spike region that the TCR reacts to and placed in a CD4 or CD8 class. Log10-transformed breadth and depth values were compared by one-way ANOVA with Sidak's multiple comparisons tests. TCRdb mirrors the immuneACCESS table, restricted to in-frame sequences. Some clones are absent from its copies; in checked studies, under half trace to an unresolved V gene, and the reason for the others is unknown. V and J calls and clone size are copied from that table; D and trimming were computed from the DNA. This sample lists about 140,000 clones; roughly 93% were detected once. The biggest ten clones account for approximately 4.9% of the sample.

To note about this clone: No antigen is known for it. No much larger clonotype is one base removed from it; base qualities were not supplied.

The rearranged segments are TRBV12-3 or TRBV12-4 and TRBJ2-1; the D gene remains uncertain. The receptor was isolated from an adult in good health. This material consisted of peripheral blood, taken on day 0 of AZD1222 vaccination. The DNA sequence reads TGTGCCAGCAGTTTAGCTGGGGATGAGCAGTTCTTC. Its protein reads: CASSLAGDEQFF.